Each of the 24 T cell receptor beta chains below was sequenced from the same sample in a study of T cells in Graves' hyperthyroidism and ophthalmopathy. Amplified regions were TCR beta CDR3 sequences from RNA transcripts. Using the HTBI primer set, a first-round RT-PCR was run on the TCR CDR3. TCRdb reanalysed the multiplex PCR reads using MiXCR and keeps one entry per CDR3 protein. Among roughly 380,000 distinct CDR3 sequences listed, about 18% were seen once. Sequencing was done on a sample of blood. All receptors come from a woman under 30 with Graves' hyperthyroidism.

J is TRBJ1-2 and V is TRBV3-1, with D uncertain. CDR3 size: 14 residues. Germline lookup yields CDR1 LGHDT and CDR2 YNNKEL (reference sequence). V dropped 0 bases and J dropped 8 bases, with 13 bases sitting between them. CDR3 in DNA: TGTGCCAGCAGCCAAGAAGGCGAAGTAGGCGGCTACACCTTC. Translated: CASSQEGEVGGYTF.

This clonotype showed up many times. The V call is TRBV27, the J call TRBJ1-2, with a weak D call TRBD1 (5 bases). Deletions cut 6 bases from V and 11 bases from J, with 19 bases between. The CDR3 extends over 13 amino acids. Germline V gene data show CDR1 as MNHEY and CDR2 as SMNVEV (reference sequence). This CDR3 reads CASRKDGGAGYTF. CDR3 nucleotide sequence: TGTGCCAGCAGGAAGGACGGGGGTGCCGGGTACACCTTC.

For this clonotype: A read error is possible here, since a much larger clone lies one base away. The V gene is TRBV10-3, the J gene TRBJ2-7; D is unresolved. CDR3 length: 13 amino acids. Germline V CDR1 and CDR2: ENHRY, SYGVKD. Trimming removed 11 bases from V and 6 bases from J, with 20 bases in between. The CDR3 DNA sequence: TGTGCCGTCACCCAGGACGGCCGATCCGAGCAGTACTTC. Translating it yields CAVTQDGRSEQYF.

A few counts support this clonotype. The rearrangement joins TRBV13 to TRBJ1-3; D remains unclear. V dropped 5 bases and J dropped 0 bases, with 14 bases sitting between them. CDR3 length: 16 amino acids. Germline CDR1 is PRHDT and CDR2 is FYEKMQ (reference sequence). CDR3 in amino acids: CASSARYVFSGNTIYF. In nucleotides, the CDR3 is TGTGCCAGCAGCGCCAGATACGTGTTCTCTGGAAACACCATATATTTT.

This clonotype was counted at least ten times. The chain recombines TRBV20-1 with TRBJ2-4; a possible D gene is TRBD2 (5 bases). This CDR3 region has 15 residues. The ends were cut back, 6 bases at V and 0 bases at J, with 15 bases in the middle. CDR1 and CDR2 (germline): DFQATT, SNEGSKA (reference sequence). CDR3 sequence: CSAKRAFGAKNIQYF. CDR3 DNA sequence: TGCAGTGCAAAGAGGGCGTTCGGAGCCAAAAACATTCAGTACTTC.

This clonotype appeared a few times. The chain uses TRBV11-2 and TRBJ2-4; D might be TRBD2 (5 bases). The CDR3 spans 17 residues. V was pared by 1 base and J by 0 bases, with 13 bases between. The germline V gene has CDR1 SGHAT and CDR2 FQNNGV. Here the CDR3 DNA reads TGTGCCAGCAGCTTAGCATTCGGGGAACTAGCCAAAAACATTCAGTACTTC. Its translation: CASSLAFGELAKNIQYF.

The CDR3 is CASSLFTGGGTEAFF. Here the CDR3 DNA reads TGTGCCAGCAGCTTATTTACAGGGGGAGGCACTGAAGCTTTCTTT. The V gene is TRBV7-8, the J gene TRBJ1-1; TRBD1 matches 8 bases. CDR1 is SGHVS, CDR2 FQNEAQ, per germline. Trimming took 2 bases from V and 4 from J; bases not matched to a gene: 6. CDR3 length: 15 amino acids.

This clonotype was seen at least ten times. The rearrangement uses TRBV9 and TRBJ1-2, with D possibly TRBD1 on 5 matching bases. Germline V gene sequence: CDR1 SGDLS, CDR2 YYNGEE. This CDR3 contains 16 residues. V lost 2 bases and J 5 bases, leaving 19 bases between the germline ends. CDR3 DNA sequence: TGTGCCAGCAGCGTCTACCCCGGAAGGGGAGAATATGGCTACACCTTC. It encodes CASSVYPGRGEYGYTF. The variable domain in full, completed from reference TRBV9 and TRBJ1-2, reads DSGVTQTPKHLITATGQRVTLRCSPRSGDLSVYWYQQSLDQGLQFLIQYYNGEERAKGNILERFSAQQFPDLHSELNLSSLELGDSALYFCASSVYPGRGEYGYTFGSGTRLTVV.

In this sample, this clonotype turned up many times. The chain uses TRBV12-3 or TRBV12-4 and TRBJ2-6, with D unclear. Trimming stripped 1 base from V and 0 bases from J, with 7 bases between. This CDR3 has 16 residues. CDR3 in DNA: TGTGCCAGCAGTTTAGACTGGACCTCTGGGGCCAACGTCCTGACTTTC. Translated, it gives CASSLDWTSGANVLTF.

V usage is TRBV12-3 or TRBV12-4 and J usage is TRBJ2-6; D is unclear. Trimming left V 0 bases short and J 0 bases short, with 6 bases between. The CDR3 extends over 16 amino acids. CDR3 DNA: TGTGCCAGCAGTTTAGCCCGGAGCTCTGGGGCCAACGTCCTGACTTTC. Amino acid sequence: CASSLARSSGANVLTF.

This clonotype was observed at least ten times. V gene TRBV28 combines with J gene TRBJ1-5; D is unresolved. The CDR3 is made up of 13 amino acids. Trimming removed 6 bases at V and 0 bases at J, with 6 bases between. Germline V gene data show CDR1 as MDHEN and CDR2 as SYDVKM. The chain's CDR3 is CASRVYSNQPQHF. CDR3 nucleotide sequence: TGTGCCAGCAGGGTTTATAGCAATCAGCCCCAGCATTTT.

This clonotype was observed many times. The chain combines TRBV12-3 or TRBV12-4 with TRBJ2-7, with TRBD2 matching over 7 bases. The CDR3 sequence is 14 residues long. After removal of 8 bases from V and 3 bases from J, the junction contained 10 bases not matched to a gene. The CDR3 here is CASSSRAGVYEQYF. The CDR3 DNA is TGTGCCAGCTCCTCGCGGGCGGGGGTCTACGAGCAGTACTTC.

This clonotype has a count of ten or more. The V gene is TRBV6-5, the J gene TRBJ2-5; tentatively, D is TRBD1 or TRBD2 (5 bases each). This CDR3 region has 17 residues. V shed 0 bases and J shed 5 bases, with 19 bases lying between them. Germline V gene data show CDR1 as MNHEY and CDR2 as SVGAGI. CDR3 sequence: CASSYSRASRASETQYF. The CDR3 DNA reads TGTGCCAGCAGTTACTCGAGGGCGAGCAGGGCGTCGGAGACCCAGTACTTC.

This clonotype was recorded at least ten times. The rearrangement joins TRBV27 to TRBJ2-2, with D tentatively TRBD1 or TRBD2 (5 bases each). V was shortened by 6 bases and J by 6 bases, with 20 bases between the two germline ends. CDR1 is MNHEY, CDR2 SMNVEV, per germline (reference sequence). The CDR3 runs 16 residues. The CDR3 DNA is TGTGCCAGCAGCCTGGGACCGGGTCAAGCGGCCGGGGAGCTGTTTTTT. This translates into CASSLGPGQAAGELFF.

Many counts were recorded for this clonotype. The gene calls are TRBV28 and TRBJ2-2; 8 bases align to TRBD1. Trimming took 7 bases from V and 2 from J; bases not matched to a gene: 3. This CDR3 contains 14 residues. Germline CDR1 reads MDHEN; CDR2 reads SYDVKM. The CDR3 region has the DNA TGTGCCAGCACTGGACAGGGCAACACCGGGGAGCTGTTTTTT. This gives the protein CASTGQGNTGELFF. The variable domain in full, completed from reference TRBV28 and TRBJ2-2, reads DVKVTQSSRYLVKRTGEKVFLECVQDMDHENMFWYRQDPGLGLRLIYFSYDVKMKEKGDIPEGYSVSREKKERFSLILESASTNQTSMYLCASTGQGNTGELFFGEGSRLTVL.

In its sample, this clonotype was seen a few times. The gene calls are TRBV30 and TRBJ1-5, with D hard to call. The germline V gene encodes CDR1 GTSNPN and CDR2 SVGIG (reference sequence). The germline V and J ends were trimmed by 2 bases and 6 bases, with 11 bases remaining between them. This CDR3 has 13 amino acids. The CDR3 coding sequence is TGTGCCTGGAGTTTTTCTTTAGGTCAGCCCCAGCATTTT. Amino acid sequence: CAWSFSLGQPQHF.

Regarding this clonotype: The CDR3 carries no conserved terminal phenylalanine or tryptophan, so it likely arises from a read error. The rearrangement links TRBV10-1 to TRBJ2-7, with D uncertain. This CDR3 has 10 amino acids. The germline V gene has CDR1 WNHNN and CDR2 SYGVQD (reference sequence). The CDR3 loop reads CVSRAYEQYL. Here the CDR3 DNA reads TGCGTCAGCAGAGCGTACGAGCAGTACTTA.

This clonotype was counted only a few times. The chain combines TRBV24-1 with TRBJ2-1; 9 bases align to TRBD1. CDR3 length equals 13 residues. The junction had 9 bases not matched to a gene; V was cut back by 11 bases and J by 8 bases. The germline CDR1 and CDR2 sequences are KGHDR and SFDVKD. CDR3 residues: CASAGTGNYEQFF. The CDR3 DNA follows: TGTGCCAGTGCCGGGACAGGGAATTATGAGCAGTTCTTC.

Ten or more counts support this clonotype. The gene calls are TRBV7-9 and TRBJ2-7; weak D call: TRBD2 (6 bases). Germline-derived CDR1 and CDR2 are SEHNR and FQNEAQ (reference sequence). CDR3 size: 15 residues. The V end was cut by 4 bases, the J end by 5 bases, with 18 bases between. The CDR3 here is CASSSAGDWSHEQYF. The DNA for the CDR3 is TGTGCCAGCAGCTCCGCCGGGGACTGGTCTCACGAGCAGTACTTC. The whole variable domain, filled in from reference TRBV7-9 and TRBJ2-7, reads DTGVSQNPRHKITKRGQNVTFRCDPISEHNRLYWYRQTLGQGPEFLTYFQNEAQLEKSRLLSDRFSAERPKGSFSTLEIQRTEQGDSAMYLCASSSAGDWSHEQYFGPGTRLTVT.

This clonotype came up a few times. A read error may produce the germline difference seen at one junction end. The J gene is TRBJ2-2, the V gene TRBV7-7; possible D gene TRBD2, 5 bases. Germline V gene sequence: CDR1 SSHAT, CDR2 FNYEAQ (reference sequence). This CDR3 is 16 amino acids long. The CDR3 DNA is TGTGCTAGCAGCTCGGGGTTGTGGCTGTCGGCCGGGGAGCTGTTTTTT. Amino acid sequence: CASSSGLWLSAGELFF.

V is TRBV27 and J is TRBJ2-7; D is possibly TRBD1 or TRBD2 (5 bases each). V was trimmed by 5 bases and J by 6 bases, leaving 8 bases between them. CDR1 is MNHEY, CDR2 SMNVEV, per germline (reference sequence). This CDR3 is 11 amino acids long. The CDR3 reads CASSNGGEQYF. DNA of the CDR3: TGTGCCAGCAGTAATGGGGGCGAGCAGTACTTC.

The rearrangement links TRBV27 to TRBJ2-7, with D possibly being TRBD2 (6 bases). In germline, CDR1 is MNHEY, CDR2 SMNVEV (reference sequence). The length of the CDR3 is 12 residues. Trimming cost V 6 bases and J 3 bases, with 9 bases left between them. The CDR3 loop reads CASSGGLYEQYF. CDR3 nucleotide sequence: TGTGCCAGCAGCGGGGGACTCTACGAGCAGTACTTC.

This clonotype was seen at least ten times. The V and J genes are TRBV30 and TRBJ2-7; D might be TRBD1 or TRBD2, each matching 5 bases. The CDR3 is 15 residues long. Looked up from germline, CDR1 is GTSNPN and CDR2 is SVGIG (reference sequence). Trimming took off 3 bases at V and 0 bases at J, with 15 bases between the two ends. CDR3 DNA sequence: TGTGCCTGGAGATTCGGGGCTAGCCACTCCTACGAGCAGTACTTC. It translates to CAWRFGASHSYEQYF.

Many counts were recorded for this clonotype. The genes are TRBV28 and TRBJ1-2; unclear D gene. The V end lost 6 bases, the J end lost 7 bases, and 12 bases lay between the germline ends. Germline CDR1 reads MDHEN; CDR2 reads SYDVKM. The CDR3 runs 12 residues. The CDR3 is CASREQSIGYTF. Here the CDR3 DNA reads TGTGCCAGCAGAGAACAGTCGATTGGCTACACCTTC.